The rows below give T cell receptor beta chains drawn from one sample of a study of blood T cell repertoires in COVID-19. TCRdb's copy holds only in-frame clones and misses some; the assay was immunoSEQ multiplex PCR. This sample has tens of thousands of clones, with approximately 83% found just once. The material sequenced was peripheral blood. The receptors originated from a woman aged 60-75 years with acute or convalescent COVID-19. The CDR3 runs from the conserved cysteine through the conserved F or W. D genes are given only for firm matches. Where a row states a size, it is once, few, many or the class of an expanded clone; other rows omit it.

v_gene	j_gene	d_gene	abundance	CDR3nt	CDR3aa
TRBV7-9	TRBJ2-1	-	-	TGTGCCAGCAGCTTACAGGGGAGCTCCTACAATGAGCAGTTCTTC	CASSLQGSSYNEQFF
TRBV15	TRBJ1-2	-	-	TGTGCCACCAGCAGAGATAACGGGGGAGTTTATGGCTACACCTTC	CATSRDNGGVYGYTF
TRBV6-1	TRBJ2-7	-	-	TGTGCCAGCAGTGAACGAACAACGGGTGTTTTAGGGCAGTACTTC	CASSERTTGVLGQYF
TRBV6-5	TRBJ2-3	-	-	TGTGCCAGCATCCGAGGACAGAGCACAGATACGCAGTATTTT	CASIRGQSTDTQYF
TRBV4-1	TRBJ1-5	-	-	TGCGCCAGCAGCCAACAGCGGGGCGCGGGGCAGCCCCAGCATTTT	CASSQQRGAGQPQHF
TRBV6-1	TRBJ1-5	-	-	TGTGCCAGCAGTGAAGCGTTTCCCCGGACAATGAATCAGCCCCAGCATTTT	CASSEAFPRTMNQPQHF
TRBV14	TRBJ2-3	TRBD2	-	TGTGCCAGCAGCCAAGAACTAGCGGGGATAAGCACAGATACGCAGTATTTT	CASSQELAGISTDTQYF
TRBV18	TRBJ1-6	-	-	TGTGCCAGCTCACTCATTAGCGGGGATTCACCCCTCCACTTT	CASSLISGDSPLHF
TRBV28	TRBJ2-3	TRBD2	once	TGTGCCAGCAGTCCGGGACTAAGCACAGATACGCAGTATTTT	CASSPGLSTDTQYF
TRBV5-6	TRBJ2-3	-	once	TGTGCCAGCAGCGCATTAAGAGGGAAGCCAGATACGCAGTATTTT	CASSALRGKPDTQYF
TRBV6-5	TRBJ2-1	TRBD2	-	TGTGCCAGCAGGATAGCGGGAGGCCAGGGGAATGAGCAGTTCTTC	CASRIAGGQGNEQFF
TRBV7-3	TRBJ1-6	-	-	TGTGCCAGCAGCTCGACAGTAGGATCACCCCTCCACTTT	CASSSTVGSPLHF
TRBV18	TRBJ1-1	-	once	TGTGCCAGCTCAGCGACTGGGGCACAAAAATCGGGGAACACTGAAGCTTTCTTT	CASSATGAQKSGNTEAFF
TRBV19	TRBJ1-5	-	-	TGTGCCAGTAAAAAGGGTGGGGCAGCCGTACTTGGTCAGCCCCAGCATTTT	CASKKGGAAVLGQPQHF
TRBV30	TRBJ2-2	-	once	TGTGCCTGGAGTGGGATTGCGGGGAGGACCGGGGAGCTGTTTTTT	CAWSGIAGRTGELFF
TRBV5-1	TRBJ1-5	-	-	TGCGCCAGCAGCTTGGCTTTAAATCAGCCCCAGCATTTT	CASSLALNQPQHF
TRBV29-1	TRBJ2-4	-	-	TGCAGCGGCCAAAGACAGGCTCACAGCGATAGCAAAAACATTCAGTACTTC	CSGQRQAHSDSKNIQYF
TRBV24-1	TRBJ1-4	-	-	TGTGCCACCAGTGATCCGCAAGTAGCTCCCAAACTGTTTTTT	CATSDPQVAPKLFF
TRBV7-3	TRBJ1-1	-	once	TGTGCCAGCAGCTTAAACAGGGCTAATGAAGCTTTCTTT	CASSLNRANEAFF
TRBV3-1/TRBV3-2	TRBJ2-1	-	-	TGTGCCAGCAGCCACCGGGATACCTCCTACAATGAGCAGTTCTTC	CASSHRDTSYNEQFF
TRBV10-3	TRBJ2-7	-	-	TGTGCCATCAGTGAGTTCGGAGAAAGCTCCTACGAGCAGTACTTC	CAISEFGESSYEQYF
TRBV30	TRBJ1-6	-	-	TGTGCCTGGACCGACGGGGTCAGCTCCTATAATTCACCCCTCCACTTT	CAWTDGVSSYNSPLHF
TRBV10-1	TRBJ1-2	TRBD1	-	TGCGCCAGCAGTGAGGGGAGTTTCGGGACAGACTCCTTGAACTATGGCTACACCTTC	CASSEGSFGTDSLNYGYTF
TRBV9	TRBJ2-1	-	few	TGTGCCAGCAGCGCCCAGGGTGAGCAGTTCTTC	CASSAQGEQFF
TRBV7-9	TRBJ1-1	-	-	TGTGCCAGCAGCTTCGAGTTGAACACTGAAGCTTTCTTT	CASSFELNTEAFF
TRBV5-1	TRBJ1-2	-	-	TGCGCCAGCAGCGAGATACAGGGCTATGGCTACACCTTC	CASSEIQGYGYTF
TRBV5-4	TRBJ1-2	TRBD1	-	TGTGCCAGCAGCTGGGACAGCCCCAACTACACCTTC	CASSWDSPNYTF